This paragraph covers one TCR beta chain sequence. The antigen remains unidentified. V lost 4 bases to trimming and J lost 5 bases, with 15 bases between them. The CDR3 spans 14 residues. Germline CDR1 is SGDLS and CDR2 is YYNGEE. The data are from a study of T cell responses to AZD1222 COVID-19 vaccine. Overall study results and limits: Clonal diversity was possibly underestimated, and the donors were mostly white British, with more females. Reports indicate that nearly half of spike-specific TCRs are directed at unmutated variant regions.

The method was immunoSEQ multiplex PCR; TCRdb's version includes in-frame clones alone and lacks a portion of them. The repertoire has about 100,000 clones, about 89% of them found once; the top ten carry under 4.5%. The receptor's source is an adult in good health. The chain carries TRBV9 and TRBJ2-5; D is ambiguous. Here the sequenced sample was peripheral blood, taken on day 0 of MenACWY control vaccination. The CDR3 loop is CASSPRSGWETQYF. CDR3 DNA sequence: TGTGCCAGCAGCCCCCGGTCCGGGTGGGAGACCCAGTACTTC.